The entry below describes one TCR beta chain. This sample was included in a study of shared clonotypes between healthy human individuals. Everyone who donated was a Caucasian adult who lived in Nashville, Tennessee. The CDR3 consists of 18 residues. CDR1 MDHEN and CDR2 SYDVKM come from the germline V gene. V dropped 1 base and J dropped 2; count of bases not matched to a gene: 13. Libraries were prepared by immunoSEQ multiplex PCR; TCRdb keeps only in-frame clonotypes and omits some of them. In the table there are approximately 640,000 clones, about 78% of which are singletons. The source material was memory CD4+ T cells sorted from blood. Noted subset: CD45RA-negative fraction. The rearrangement uses TRBV28 and TRBJ1-2, with TRBD1 matching over 7 bases. The receptor comes from a woman in her 30s in good health. The DNA for the CDR3 is TGTGCCAGCAGTTTATCCCAAGCTACGACAGGGAGGAACTATGGCTACACCTTC. Its translation: CASSLSQATTGRNYGYTF.